A selection of T cell receptor beta chains follows, all from one sample in a study of shared clonotypes between healthy human individuals. Only in-frame clones appear in the TCRdb table, and some are missing; sequencing was by immunoSEQ multiplex PCR. This table has about 590,000 clones, roughly 95% appearing once. Sequencing used naive CD8+ T cells sorted from blood. The origin of the receptors is a woman aged 25 to 39 in good health. The CDR3 runs from the conserved cysteine through the conserved F or W. Fields, in order: clone size, D gene, J gene, V gene, CDR3 DNA, CDR3 protein. D genes are given only for firm matches. Size is stated for part of the rows, as once, few or many counts, or as a class when the clone is expanded.

abundance: once
d_gene: NA
j_gene: TRBJ1-3
v_gene: TRBV4-1
CDR3nt: TGCGCCAGCAGCCAGCCTCGGGGGGCCCCTGGAAACACCATATATTTT
CDR3aa: CASSQPRGAPGNTIYF

abundance: NA
d_gene: TRBD2
j_gene: TRBJ2-1
v_gene: TRBV19
CDR3nt: TGTGCCAGTAGTGCGGTCCCGGGACTAGCGTCTATCTACAATGAGCAGTTCTTC
CDR3aa: CASSAVPGLASIYNEQFF

abundance: NA
d_gene: NA
j_gene: TRBJ2-3
v_gene: TRBV28
CDR3nt: TGTGCCAGCCGCTATCGGGCCGACGGGAAAGATACGCAGTATTTT
CDR3aa: CASRYRADGKDTQYF

abundance: NA
d_gene: NA
j_gene: TRBJ1-3
v_gene: TRBV9
CDR3nt: TGTGCCAGCAGCGTAGCTGAATACTCTGGAAACACCATATATTTT
CDR3aa: CASSVAEYSGNTIYF

abundance: NA
d_gene: NA
j_gene: TRBJ2-3
v_gene: TRBV7-9
CDR3nt: TGTGCCAGCACGGGAGCAGTTACAGATACGCAGTATTTT
CDR3aa: CASTGAVTDTQYF

abundance: NA
d_gene: TRBD1
j_gene: TRBJ2-7
v_gene: TRBV28
CDR3nt: TGTGCCAGCAGTTTATGGTTTGGGGATGACAGGGGAATCCGCTACGAGCAGTACTTC
CDR3aa: CASSLWFGDDRGIRYEQYF

abundance: once
d_gene: NA
j_gene: TRBJ2-7
v_gene: TRBV5-6
CDR3nt: TGTGCCAGCAGCACCAGTGAATCCGGGACACTAGCTTTC
CDR3aa: CASSTSESGTLAF

abundance: once
d_gene: TRBD2
j_gene: TRBJ2-1
v_gene: TRBV10-2
CDR3nt: TGCGCCAGCGCTCCCCGGTGGGAGGGAAGCTCCTACAATGAGCAGTTCTTC
CDR3aa: CASAPRWEGSSYNEQFF

abundance: NA
d_gene: TRBD1
j_gene: TRBJ2-2
v_gene: TRBV27
CDR3nt: TGTGCCAGCAGTTCCTCAGAGGCGGACAGGGGGCACTCCGGGGAGCTGTTTTTT
CDR3aa: CASSSSEADRGHSGELFF

abundance: NA
d_gene: NA
j_gene: TRBJ2-5
v_gene: TRBV4-1
CDR3nt: TGCGCCAGCCGTCCCCGGTGGGGCCAAGAGACCCAGTACTTC
CDR3aa: CASRPRWGQETQYF

abundance: NA
d_gene: NA
j_gene: TRBJ2-7
v_gene: TRBV5-1
CDR3nt: TGCGCCAGCAGCCTACTTACAGGGCCCGAGCAGTACTTC
CDR3aa: CASSLLTGPEQYF

abundance: NA
d_gene: NA
j_gene: TRBJ1-2
v_gene: TRBV28
CDR3nt: TGTGCCAGCAATTCAGGGACTTGGAGCTATGGCTACACCTTC
CDR3aa: CASNSGTWSYGYTF

abundance: NA
d_gene: TRBD2
j_gene: TRBJ2-1
v_gene: TRBV4-2
CDR3nt: TGTGCCAGCAGCCAAGGGGGCGGGAGAACCTACAATGAGCAGTTCTTC
CDR3aa: CASSQGGGRTYNEQFF

abundance: NA
d_gene: NA
j_gene: TRBJ2-2
v_gene: TRBV19
CDR3nt: TGTGCCAGTAGTATAATCAAGCCCGGGGAGCTGTTTTTT
CDR3aa: CASSIIKPGELFF

abundance: NA
d_gene: TRBD1
j_gene: TRBJ2-3
v_gene: TRBV28
CDR3nt: TGTGCCAGCAGTTTCCCCGACAGGGAAGGTTCCACAGATACGCAGTATTTT
CDR3aa: CASSFPDREGSTDTQYF